Listed here is a single T cell receptor beta chain. 60 Vbeta and 13 Jbeta primers were used in PCR. The assay was immunoSEQ multiplex PCR, and TCRdb's table has in-frame clones only and misses some. Seen here are some 110,000 clones, around 68% observed once, and the top ten hold 9.5% to 13%. The germline gives CDR1 ENHRY, CDR2 SYGVKD. The CDR3 is 14 residues long. The trim removed 7 bases at V and 2 bases at J, leaving 6 bases unmatched. This entry comes from a study of cytomegalovirus exposure and HLA in healthy donors. Across the whole study: The Caucasian-associated ancestry cluster held under 90% of under 450 genotyped donors.

This chain uses TRBV10-3 with TRBJ1-2, with 8 nucleotides matching TRBD1. What was sequenced was PBMCs. The clonotype was recovered from a woman aged 50 to 65 in good health and CMV-seropositive. CDR3 bases: TGTGCCATCAACCCTGGGACAGGAAACTATGGCTACACCTTC. Its translation is CAINPGTGNYGYTF.